Following are 18 T cell receptor beta chains from one sample sequenced in a study of blood T cell repertoires in COVID-19. Assay used: immunoSEQ multiplex PCR; TCRdb lists only in-frame clones, some missing. Here the sample spans approximately 100,000 clones, 84% being singletons. Input material: peripheral blood. The receptor set was obtained from a man aged 55 to 70 with acute or convalescent COVID-19.

This clone was seen only once. J is TRBJ2-1 and V is TRBV12-3 or TRBV12-4; 8 positions match TRBD2. Trimming removed 5 bases from V and 9 bases from J; junction bases left unmatched: 6. The CDR3 loop spans 13 amino acids. CDR3 amino acids: CASSPGLEGEQFF. CDR3 DNA: TGTGCCAGCAGTCCGGGACTAGAAGGTGAGCAGTTCTTC.

V gene TRBV11-3 combines with J gene TRBJ1-4; a possible D gene is TRBD1 (6 bases). Germline V gene sequence: CDR1 SGHNT, CDR2 YENEEA. Trimming left V 1 base short and J 8 bases short, with 14 bases between. This CDR3 has 15 amino acids. The CDR3 DNA reads TGTGCCAGCAGCTTAGGCGGGGGGCGTAGCGAAAAACTGTTTTTT. Translation gives CASSLGGGRSEKLFF.

The chain is built from TRBV27 and TRBJ2-1; 7 nucleotides match TRBD1. The length of the CDR3 is 15 residues. V lost 5 bases to trimming and J lost 7 bases; unmatched junction nucleotides: 11. Germline CDR1 MNHEY, CDR2 SMNVEV (reference sequence). CDR3 protein: CASSPGTARGNEQFF. CDR3 in DNA: TGTGCCAGCAGTCCAGGGACAGCCAGGGGGAATGAGCAGTTCTTC.

This clone was counted once. The chain has TRBV28 and TRBJ1-1; D gene unclear. The CDR3 consists of 13 residues. CDR1 and CDR2 (germline): MDHEN, SYDVKM. Trimming stripped 7 bases from V and 0 bases from J, with 9 bases between. For the CDR3, the DNA is TGTGCCAGCACCCCGGAGGTGAACACTGAAGCTTTCTTT. Translation gives CASTPEVNTEAFF.

This clone showed up just once. This CDR3 is CAAGTGSYEQYV. The DNA of the CDR3 is TGTGCCGCCGGGACAGGGTCCTACGAGCAGTACGTC. The chain recombines TRBV5-6 with TRBJ2-7, with 9 bases fitting TRBD1. J was trimmed by 1 base and V by 10 bases; bases with no gene match: 3. The CDR3 contains 12 residues. CDR1 is SGHDT, CDR2 YYEEEE, per germline.

Turning to this clone: Other nucleotide sequences in the sample specify the same CDR3. V is TRBV5-8 and J is TRBJ2-7; D is unresolved. The germline V gene has CDR1 SGHTS and CDR2 YDEGEE. The V end was cut by 4 bases, the J end by 3 bases, with 8 bases between. The CDR3 is made up of 12 amino acids. The CDR3 protein is CASSHSGYEQYV. For the CDR3, the DNA is TGTGCCAGCAGCCACAGTGGCTACGAGCAGTACGTC.

The chain employs TRBV18 and TRBJ2-6; 7 positions agree with TRBD2. CDR1 and CDR2 from the germline V gene are KGHSH and LQKENI. The length of the CDR3 is 17 residues. The J segment lost 4 bases and the V segment lost 1 base, leaving 7 bases of the junction unmatched. The CDR3 here is CASSPRGRESGANVLTF. CDR3 in DNA: TGTGCCAGCTCACCACGAGGGAGGGAATCGGGGGCCAACGTCCTGACTTTC. Using reference TRBV18 and TRBJ2-6 for the parts outside the CDR3, the full variable domain is NAGVMQNPRHLVRRRGQEARLRCSPMKGHSHVYWYRQLPEEGLKFMVYLQKENIIDESGMPKERFSAEFPKEGPSILRIQQVVRGDSAAYFCASSPRGRESGANVLTFGAGSRLTVL.

This chain connects TRBV7-2 to TRBJ2-3; the match to TRBD2 covers 11 bases. V lost 2 bases and J lost 4; bases outside the gene matches: 5. CDR3 length: 16 residues. Germline V gene lookup returns CDR1 SGHTA and CDR2 FQGNSA. CDR3 in amino acids: CASSLQLAGVADTQYF. CDR3 DNA sequence: TGTGCCAGCAGCTTACAACTAGCGGGAGTAGCAGATACGCAGTATTTT.

The chain has TRBV28 and TRBJ1-1; 10 bases match TRBD1. With V trimmed by 2 bases and J by 5 bases, 8 bases remained unmatched. The length of the CDR3 is 16 residues. Germline V gene lookup returns CDR1 MDHEN and CDR2 SYDVKM. CDR3 DNA: TGTGCCAGCAGTTTAGGAGTGGGGACAGGGGTTACTGAAGCTTTCTTT. This translates into CASSLGVGTGVTEAFF.

The gene calls are TRBV4-2 and TRBJ2-5, with a possible D match to TRBD2 (6 bases). V lost 3 bases and J 3 bases, leaving 11 bases between the germline ends. Germline CDR1 reads LGHNA; CDR2 reads YNFKEQ. This CDR3 region has 14 residues. CDR3 nucleotide sequence: TGTGCCAGCAGCCACGGACTAATAGAAGAGACCCAGTACTTC. This translates into CASSHGLIEETQYF.

The V call is TRBV11-3, the J call TRBJ1-1, with D possibly TRBD1 on 5 matching bases. This CDR3 region has 14 residues. Trimming cost V 4 bases and J 1 base, with 10 bases left between them. Germline-derived CDR1 and CDR2 are SGHNT and YENEEA. The DNA of the CDR3 is TGTGCCAGCAGCTGGGGCCAGCCGAACACTGAAGCTTTCTTT. It translates to CASSWGQPNTEAFF.

This clone occurred many times. The rearrangement uses TRBV4-1 and TRBJ1-5; D gene uncertain. CDR1 is MGHRA, CDR2 YSYEKL, per germline. The CDR3 is 14 residues long. The V gene lost 5 bases and the J gene lost 0 bases, with 8 bases spanning the gap. The CDR3 coding sequence is TGCGCCAGCAGCTCCTTTTTTAGCAATCAGCCCCAGCATTTT. It is translated as CASSSFFSNQPQHF.

This rearrangement joins TRBV2 to TRBJ2-1; D is perhaps TRBD2 (5 bases). The CDR3 has 16 amino acids. Per the germline V gene, CDR1 is SNHLY and CDR2 is FYNNEI. The V end was cut by 2 bases, the J end by 7 bases, with 18 bases between. The CDR3 is CASSEFVWLATNEQFF. The CDR3 nucleotides read TGTGCCAGCAGTGAATTCGTCTGGCTAGCTACTAATGAGCAGTTCTTC.

This sequence joins TRBV4-2 and TRBJ1-1, with TRBD1 matching over 8 bases. CDR1 is LGHNA, CDR2 YNFKEQ, per germline. V gave up 4 bases and J gave up 0 bases; unmatched junction bases: 7. This CDR3 contains 16 residues. The CDR3 spells CASSPWTGSLNTEAFF. The CDR3, as DNA: TGTGCCAGCAGCCCGTGGACAGGGAGTTTGAACACTGAAGCTTTCTTT.

This chain connects TRBV6-5 to TRBJ1-1; TRBD1 agrees at 9 bases. This CDR3 contains 16 residues. The J segment lost 1 base and the V segment lost 4 bases, leaving 7 bases of the junction unmatched. In germline, CDR1 is MNHEY, CDR2 SVGAGI. The CDR3, as DNA: TGTGCCAGCAGTTCTCGACAGGGGGTGGGGAACACTGAAGCTTTCTTT. This codes for CASSSRQGVGNTEAFF.

V and J are TRBV7-2 and TRBJ2-1; the D gene is possibly TRBD1 (6 bases). This CDR3 has 15 amino acids. Germline assignment: CDR1 SGHTA and CDR2 FQGNSA. Trimming cost V 5 bases and J 12 bases, with 23 bases left between them. In nucleotides, the CDR3 is TGTGCCAGCAGCGTATTAGCTACGTCACAGGGTGGGCAGTTCTTC. Residues: CASSVLATSQGGQFF. Combining the CDR3 with reference TRBV7-2 and TRBJ2-1 gives the whole variable domain GAGVSQSPSNKVTEKGKDVELRCDPISGHTALYWYRQSLGQGLEFLIYFQGNSAPDKSGLPSDRFSAERTGGSVSTLTIQRTQQEDSAVYLCASSVLATSQGGQFFGPGTRLTVL.

The sample holds one count of this clone. The chain has TRBV18 and TRBJ1-1; D may be TRBD1 (6 bases). V was shortened by 6 bases and J by 2 bases, with 10 bases between the two germline ends. The CDR3 extends over 13 amino acids. Per germline, CDR1 KGHSH and CDR2 LQKENI. DNA for the CDR3: TGTGCCAGCTCGATACAGGGCAACACTGAAGCTTTCTTT. Protein product: CASSIQGNTEAFF.

This chain uses TRBV6-5 with TRBJ2-7, with D tentatively TRBD2 (7 bases). V lost 2 bases and J lost 5, with 19 bases in between. CDR1 is MNHEY, CDR2 SVGAGI, per germline. The CDR3 runs to 16 residues. The chain's CDR3 is CASSYRGPRGGNEQYF. The CDR3, as DNA: TGTGCCAGCAGTTACCGAGGCCCCAGGGGAGGGAACGAGCAGTACTTC.